The present TCR beta chain was sequenced within a study of T cell responses to AZD1222 COVID-19 vaccine. Of note for this clone: Its antigen is not identified.

Study-wide results and caveats: Females made up more of the donors, who were largely white British, and clonal diversity may have come out too low.

Clones were read by immunoSEQ multiplex PCR, and TCRdb kept only the in-frame ones, dropping some. The repertoire holds under 150,000 clones, less than 95% seen once, with approximately 3% in the top ten. The sequence derives from an adult in good health. The sample consisted of peripheral blood, taken on day 0 of AZD1222 vaccination.

The CDR3 DNA follows: TGTGCCATCAGTTACCGAGACAGATCCACTGAAGCTTTCTTT. Its translation is CAISYRDRSTEAFF. The gene calls are TRBV10-3 and TRBJ1-1; TRBD1 is a possible D gene (5 bases). CDR1 ENHRY and CDR2 SYGVKD come from the germline V gene. Trimming cost V 5 bases and J 4 bases, with 14 bases left between them. CDR3 size: 14 residues.